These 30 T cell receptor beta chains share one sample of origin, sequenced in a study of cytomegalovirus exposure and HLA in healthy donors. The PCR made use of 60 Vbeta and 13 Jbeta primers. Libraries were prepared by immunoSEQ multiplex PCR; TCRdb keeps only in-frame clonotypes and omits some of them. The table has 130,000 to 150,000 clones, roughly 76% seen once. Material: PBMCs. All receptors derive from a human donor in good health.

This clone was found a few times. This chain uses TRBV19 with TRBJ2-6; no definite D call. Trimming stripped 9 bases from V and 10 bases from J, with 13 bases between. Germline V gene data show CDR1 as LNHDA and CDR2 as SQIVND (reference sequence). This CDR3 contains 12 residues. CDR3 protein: CASRPPGNVLTF. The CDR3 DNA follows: TGTGCCAGCCGCCCCCCCGGTAACGTCCTGACTTTC.

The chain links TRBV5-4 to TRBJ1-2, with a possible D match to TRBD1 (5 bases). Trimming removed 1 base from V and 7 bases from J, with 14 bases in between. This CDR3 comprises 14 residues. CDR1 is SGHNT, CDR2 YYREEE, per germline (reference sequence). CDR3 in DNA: TGTGCCAGCAGCTTGAACCAGGGTATTCCTGGCTACACCTTC. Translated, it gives CASSLNQGIPGYTF.

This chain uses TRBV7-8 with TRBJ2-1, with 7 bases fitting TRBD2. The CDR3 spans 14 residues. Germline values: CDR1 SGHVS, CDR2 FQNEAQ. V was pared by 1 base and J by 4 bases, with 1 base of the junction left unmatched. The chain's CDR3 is CASSLGGRYNEQFF. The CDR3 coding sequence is TGTGCCAGCAGCTTAGGCGGGAGATACAATGAGCAGTTCTTC.

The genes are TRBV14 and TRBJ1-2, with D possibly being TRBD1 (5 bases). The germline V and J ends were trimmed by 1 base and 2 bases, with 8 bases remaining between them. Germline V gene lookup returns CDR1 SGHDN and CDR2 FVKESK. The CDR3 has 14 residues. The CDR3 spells CASSQGTLNYGYTF. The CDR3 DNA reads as TGTGCCAGCAGCCAAGGGACACTCAACTATGGCTACACCTTC.

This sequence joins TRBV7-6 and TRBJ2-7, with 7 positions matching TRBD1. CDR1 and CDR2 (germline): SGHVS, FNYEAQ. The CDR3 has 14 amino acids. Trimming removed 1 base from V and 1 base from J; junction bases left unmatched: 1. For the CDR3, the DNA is TGTGCCAGCAGCTTAGGGGGACAGTCCTACGAGCAGTACTTC. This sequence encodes CASSLGGQSYEQYF.

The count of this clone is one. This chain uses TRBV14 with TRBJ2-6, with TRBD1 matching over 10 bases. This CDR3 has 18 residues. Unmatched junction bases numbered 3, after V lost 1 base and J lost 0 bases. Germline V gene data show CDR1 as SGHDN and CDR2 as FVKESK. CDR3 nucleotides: TGTGCCAGCAGCCAAGGATGGGACAGGGGCTCTGGGGCCAACGTCCTGACTTTC. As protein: CASSQGWDRGSGANVLTF.

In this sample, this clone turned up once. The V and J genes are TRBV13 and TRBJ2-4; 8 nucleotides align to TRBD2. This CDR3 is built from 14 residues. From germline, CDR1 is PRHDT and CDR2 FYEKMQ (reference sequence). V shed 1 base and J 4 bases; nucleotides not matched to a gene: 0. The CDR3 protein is CASSLAGGKNIQYF. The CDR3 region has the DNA TGTGCCAGCAGCTTAGCGGGGGGGAAAAACATTCAGTACTTC.

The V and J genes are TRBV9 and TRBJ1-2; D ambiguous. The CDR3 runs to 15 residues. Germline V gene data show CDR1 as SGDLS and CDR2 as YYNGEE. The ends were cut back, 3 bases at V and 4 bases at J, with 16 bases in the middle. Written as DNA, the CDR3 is TGTGCCAGCAGCGCCGCCGACCGTCCGGGCTATGGCTACACCTTC. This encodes CASSAADRPGYGYTF.

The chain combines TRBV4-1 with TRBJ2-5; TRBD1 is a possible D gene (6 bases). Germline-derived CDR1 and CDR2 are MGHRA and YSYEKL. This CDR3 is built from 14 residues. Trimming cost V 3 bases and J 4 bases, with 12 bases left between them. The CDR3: CASSHIGGVETQYF. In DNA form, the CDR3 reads TGCGCCAGCAGCCATATTGGGGGCGTAGAGACCCAGTACTTC.

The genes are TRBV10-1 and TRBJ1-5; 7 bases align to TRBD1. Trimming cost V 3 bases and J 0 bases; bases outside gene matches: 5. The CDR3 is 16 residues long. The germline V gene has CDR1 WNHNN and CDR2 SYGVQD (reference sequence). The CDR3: CASSDTGENSNQPQHF. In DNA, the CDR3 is TGCGCCAGCAGTGACACAGGGGAGAATAGCAATCAGCCCCAGCATTTT.

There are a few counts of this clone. CDR3 bases: TGTGCCAGCAGTTTATATCGAGGACAGGGGAGGGATGAGCAGTTCTTC. Amino acid sequence: CASSLYRGQGRDEQFF. V is TRBV28 and J is TRBJ2-1, with TRBD1 identical over 9 bases. This CDR3 spans 16 amino acids. V shed 1 base and J 8 bases; nucleotides not matched to a gene: 9. Per the germline V gene, CDR1 is MDHEN and CDR2 is SYDVKM.

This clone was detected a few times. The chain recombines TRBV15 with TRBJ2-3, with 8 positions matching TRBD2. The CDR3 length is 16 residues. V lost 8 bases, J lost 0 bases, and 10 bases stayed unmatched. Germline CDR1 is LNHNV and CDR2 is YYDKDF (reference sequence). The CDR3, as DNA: TGTGCCACCGAGACGGGACTAGGAACTAGCACAGATACGCAGTATTTT. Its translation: CATETGLGTSTDTQYF.

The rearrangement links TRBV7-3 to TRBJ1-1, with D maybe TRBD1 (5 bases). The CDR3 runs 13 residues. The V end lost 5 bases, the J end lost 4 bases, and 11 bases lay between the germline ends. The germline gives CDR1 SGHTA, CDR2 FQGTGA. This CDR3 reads CASSPDTSTEAFF. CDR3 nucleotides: TGTGCCAGCAGCCCGGACACATCCACTGAAGCTTTCTTT.

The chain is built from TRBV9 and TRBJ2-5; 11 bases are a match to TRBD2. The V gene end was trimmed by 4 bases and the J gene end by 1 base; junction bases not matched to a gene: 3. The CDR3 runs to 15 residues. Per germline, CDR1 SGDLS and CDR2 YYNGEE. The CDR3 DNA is TGTGCCAGCAGCCTGGGACTAGCGGCCCAAGAGACCCAGTACTTC. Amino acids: CASSLGLAAQETQYF.

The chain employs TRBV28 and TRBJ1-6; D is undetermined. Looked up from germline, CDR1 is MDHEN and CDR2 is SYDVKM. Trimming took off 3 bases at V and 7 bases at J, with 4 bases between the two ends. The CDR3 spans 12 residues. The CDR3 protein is CASSFPNSPLHF. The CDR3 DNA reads TGTGCCAGCAGTTTCCCGAATTCACCCCTCCACTTT.

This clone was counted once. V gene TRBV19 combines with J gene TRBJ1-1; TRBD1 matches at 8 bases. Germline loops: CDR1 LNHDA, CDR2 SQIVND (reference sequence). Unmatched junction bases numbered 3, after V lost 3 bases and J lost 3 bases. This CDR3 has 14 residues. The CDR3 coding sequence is TGTGCCAGTAGTATGGCCAGGGGGCACACTGAAGCTTTCTTT. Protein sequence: CASSMARGHTEAFF.

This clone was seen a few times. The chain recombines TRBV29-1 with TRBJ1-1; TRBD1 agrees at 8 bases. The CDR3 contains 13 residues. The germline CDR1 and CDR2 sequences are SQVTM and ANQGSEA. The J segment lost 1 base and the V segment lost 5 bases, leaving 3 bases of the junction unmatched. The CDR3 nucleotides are TGCAGCGTTCGACAGGGGTGGAACACTGAAGCTTTCTTT. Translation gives CSVRQGWNTEAFF.

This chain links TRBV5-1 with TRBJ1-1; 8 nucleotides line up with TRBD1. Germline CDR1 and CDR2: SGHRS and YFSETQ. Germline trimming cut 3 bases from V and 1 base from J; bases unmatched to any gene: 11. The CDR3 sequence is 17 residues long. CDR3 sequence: CASSWMTGEIGNTEAFF. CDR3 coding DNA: TGCGCCAGCAGCTGGATGACAGGGGAGATTGGGAACACTGAAGCTTTCTTT.

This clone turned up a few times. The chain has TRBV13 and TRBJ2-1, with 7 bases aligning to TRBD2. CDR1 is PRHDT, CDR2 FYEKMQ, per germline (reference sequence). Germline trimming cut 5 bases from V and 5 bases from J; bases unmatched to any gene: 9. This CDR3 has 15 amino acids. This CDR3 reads CASSPEGLADNEQFF. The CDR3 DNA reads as TGTGCCAGCAGCCCCGAGGGCCTAGCGGACAATGAGCAGTTCTTC.

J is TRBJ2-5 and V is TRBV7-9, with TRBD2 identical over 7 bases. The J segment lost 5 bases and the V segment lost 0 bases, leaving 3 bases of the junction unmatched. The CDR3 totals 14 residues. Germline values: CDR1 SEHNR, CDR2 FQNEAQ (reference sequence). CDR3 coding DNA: TGTGCCAGCAGCTTAGCTAGGGGAGGGGAGACCCAGTACTTC. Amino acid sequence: CASSLARGGETQYF. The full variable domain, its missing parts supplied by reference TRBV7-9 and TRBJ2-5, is DTGVSQNPRHKITKRGQNVTFRCDPISEHNRLYWYRQTLGQGPEFLTYFQNEAQLEKSRLLSDRFSAERPKGSFSTLEIQRTEQGDSAMYLCASSLARGGETQYFGPGTRLLVL.

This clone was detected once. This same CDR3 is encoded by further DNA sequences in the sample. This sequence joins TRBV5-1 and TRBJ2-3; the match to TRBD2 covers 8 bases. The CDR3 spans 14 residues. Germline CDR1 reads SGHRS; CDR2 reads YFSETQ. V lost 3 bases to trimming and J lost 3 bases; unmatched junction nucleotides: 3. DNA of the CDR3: TGCGCCAGCAGCTCGGGACTAGGGACAGATACGCAGTATTTT. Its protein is CASSSGLGTDTQYF. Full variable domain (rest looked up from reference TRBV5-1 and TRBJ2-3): KAGVTQTPRYLIKTRGQQVTLSCSPISGHRSVSWYQQTPGQGLQFLFEYFSETQRNKGNFPGRFSGRQFSNSRSEMNVSTLELGDSALYLCASSSGLGTDTQYFGPGTRLTVL.

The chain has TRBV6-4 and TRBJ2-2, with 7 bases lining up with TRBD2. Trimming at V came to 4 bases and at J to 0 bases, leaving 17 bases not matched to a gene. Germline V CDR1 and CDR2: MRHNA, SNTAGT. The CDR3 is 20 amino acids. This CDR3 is CASSARGGRSGTPNTGELFF. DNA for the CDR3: TGTGCCAGCAGTGCCCGGGGAGGGAGAAGCGGGACTCCGAACACCGGGGAGCTGTTTTTT.

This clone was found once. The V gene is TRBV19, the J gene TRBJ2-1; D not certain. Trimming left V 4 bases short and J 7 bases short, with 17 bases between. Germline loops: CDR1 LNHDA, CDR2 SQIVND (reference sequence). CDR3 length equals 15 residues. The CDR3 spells CASSSSHWLPNEQFF. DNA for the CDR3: TGTGCCAGTAGTAGTTCGCATTGGCTCCCGAATGAGCAGTTCTTC.

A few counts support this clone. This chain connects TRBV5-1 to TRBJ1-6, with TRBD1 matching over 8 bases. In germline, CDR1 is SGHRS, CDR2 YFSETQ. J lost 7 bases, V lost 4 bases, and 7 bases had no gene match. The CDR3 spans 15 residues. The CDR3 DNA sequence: TGCGCCAGCAGCGGTGGACAGGGACCAAATTCACCCCTCCACTTT. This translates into CASSGGQGPNSPLHF.

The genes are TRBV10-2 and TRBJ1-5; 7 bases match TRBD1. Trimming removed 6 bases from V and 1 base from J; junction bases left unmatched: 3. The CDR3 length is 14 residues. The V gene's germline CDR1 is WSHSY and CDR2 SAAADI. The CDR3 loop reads CASSDRDSNQPQHF. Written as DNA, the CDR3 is TGCGCCAGCAGCGACAGGGACAGCAATCAGCCCCAGCATTTT.

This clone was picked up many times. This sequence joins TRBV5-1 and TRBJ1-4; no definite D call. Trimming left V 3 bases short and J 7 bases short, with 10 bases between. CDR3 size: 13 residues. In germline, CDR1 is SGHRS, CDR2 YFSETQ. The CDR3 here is CASSSEGTEKLFF. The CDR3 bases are TGCGCCAGCAGCTCAGAGGGAACTGAAAAACTGTTTTTT.

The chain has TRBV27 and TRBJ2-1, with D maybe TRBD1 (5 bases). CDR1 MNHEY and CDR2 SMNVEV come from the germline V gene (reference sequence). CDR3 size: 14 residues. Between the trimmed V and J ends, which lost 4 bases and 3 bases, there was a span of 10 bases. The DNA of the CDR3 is TGTGCCAGCAGTTCCCTAGGGGACTACAATGAGCAGTTCTTC. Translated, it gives CASSSLGDYNEQFF.

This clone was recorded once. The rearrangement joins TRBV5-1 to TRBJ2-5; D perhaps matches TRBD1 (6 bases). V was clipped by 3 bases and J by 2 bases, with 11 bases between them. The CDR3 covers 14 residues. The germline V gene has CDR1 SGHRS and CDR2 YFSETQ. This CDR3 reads CASSSNGQQETQYF. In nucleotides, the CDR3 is TGCGCCAGCAGCTCTAATGGACAGCAAGAGACCCAGTACTTC.

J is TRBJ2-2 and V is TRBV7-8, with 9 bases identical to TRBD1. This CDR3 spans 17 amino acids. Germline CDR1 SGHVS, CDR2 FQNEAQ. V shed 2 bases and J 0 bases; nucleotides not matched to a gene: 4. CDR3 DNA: TGTGCCAGCAGCTTATCCCGGGACAGGGCGAACACCGGGGAGCTGTTTTTT. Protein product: CASSLSRDRANTGELFF.

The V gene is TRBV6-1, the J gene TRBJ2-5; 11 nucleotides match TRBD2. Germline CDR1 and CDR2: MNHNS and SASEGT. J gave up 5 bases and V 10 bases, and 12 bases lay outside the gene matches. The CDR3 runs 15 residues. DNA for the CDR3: TGTGCCATCCGGGGTAGCGGGGGGGCGGGGGAGACCCAGTACTTC. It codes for CAIRGSGGAGETQYF.